In its sample, the clone carrying this T cell receptor (beta chain) was seen many times. TCR beta libraries were built with iRepertoire HTBI primers and Arm-PCR of CDR3 regions. TCRdb passed the multiplex PCR reads through MiXCR, listing each CDR3 protein once. This sample yields some 600,000 distinct CDR3 sequences, of which about 15% are seen a single time; around 13% belongs to the top ten. This sample stems from a study of regulatory T cells in long-lasting Graves disease. The germline V gene has CDR1 LNHNV and CDR2 YYDKDF (reference sequence). The V end lost 3 bases, the J end lost 10 bases, and 15 bases lay between the germline ends. The CDR3 covers 14 residues. Time point of the sample: newly diagnosed GD, antithyroid drugs for less than 3 months. RNA isolated from PBMCs was used to make the TCR library. This sample also belongs to another study, concerning T cells in Graves' hyperthyroidism and ophthalmopathy. As that study records: Exclusion of patients followed from uncontrolled infection, other autoimmune disease, pregnancy or lactation. Most clonotypes that expanded in the thyroid above 0.001 also showed up in blood. Ophthalmopathy was model-predicted a median about 6.7 months pre-onset.

Specimen: peripheral blood mononuclear cells (PBMCs), collected at new diagnosis, from a patient treated with antithyroid drugs. The chain employs TRBV15 and TRBJ2-2; D unresolved. The TCR comes from a young man with Graves disease. CDR3 nucleotide sequence: TGTGCCACCAGCAGGGCTCATTCAGATGTGGAGCTGTTTTTT. Its translation: CATSRAHSDVELFF.